This note documents a single T cell receptor (beta chain) sequence. Its antigen is undetermined. CDR1 DFQATT and CDR2 SNEGSKA come from the germline V gene (reference sequence). CDR3 length: 12 amino acids. Trimming took 3 bases from V and 2 from J, leaving 6 bases between them. This entry is derived from a study of identical twins. Study observations and caveats: The abundant beta clonotypes from cord blood had fewer insertions, and memory repertoires had none of this. Without tracking the same donors, conclusions rested on cross-sectional statistical analysis. Out-of-frame TCR alpha sharing observed in monozygotic twins exceeded model estimates.

Unique molecular identifiers were present on the cDNA, which also gained a universal primer site by template switching. TCRdb re-derived calls from the 5' RACE reads in MiXCR, one entry per CDR3 protein. The sample includes roughly 770,000 distinct CDR3 sequences, over 15% of them seen just once. These data also formed part of another study, on T cells expressing NK-cell markers.

This receptor was obtained from a woman aged 18-29 years in good health. The sequenced sample was PBMCs. The chain uses TRBV20-1 and TRBJ2-3; D uncertain. This CDR3 reads CSASSHTDTQYF. CDR3 in DNA: TGCAGTGCTAGCTCCCACACAGATACGCAGTATTTT.